A single T cell receptor beta chain is shown here with its context. Its specificity is unknown. As the CDR3 is not closed by the conserved phenylalanine or tryptophan, this likely results from a read error. These data originate in a study of CD8+CD57+ T cells in acquired aplastic anemia. In the study overall: Isolated CD4+ and CD8+ cells, once sorted, yielded DNA averaging roughly 3.2 ug.

Study-wide findings and caveats: Some 29 shared CD8+ CDR3s appeared highly expressed within patients' immunodominant clones. Between the patient and control groups, CD8+ Simpson's diversity did not differ significantly.

The length of the CDR3 is 14 residues. The germline V gene encodes CDR1 LNHNV and CDR2 YYDKDF (reference sequence). V was clipped by 7 bases and J by 11 bases; unmatched bases: 16. For CDR3 and TCR beta VDJ profiling, genomic DNA was the template used. TCRdb redid the calling of the reads with MiXCR, one entry per CDR3 protein. The sample records a few hundred thousand distinct CDR3 sequences, 55% to 75% being singletons. The chain is built from TRBV15 and TRBJ1-1; 7 positions agree with TRBD1. This TCR was recovered from a human donor in good health, serving as a control. Source material: sorted CD4+, CD8+, or CD8+CD57+ T cells (not recorded which) from PBMCs. Here the CDR3 reads CATTRGGRPGQAFL. CDR3 coding DNA: TGTGCCACCACCAGGGGGGGGAGGCCCGGTCAGGCTTTCCTT.